This T cell receptor (beta chain) is from a study of blood T cell repertoires in COVID-19. The assay was immunoSEQ multiplex PCR, and TCRdb's table has in-frame clones only and misses some. The repertoire holds 200,000 to 250,000 clones, roughly 90% seen once, with around 0.85% in the top ten. The V gene end was trimmed by 0 bases and the J gene end by 3 bases; junction bases not matched to a gene: 13. Germline assignment: CDR1 LNHNV and CDR2 YYDKDF (reference sequence). The CDR3 totals 18 residues. The chain is built from TRBV15 and TRBJ1-1, with 7 nucleotides matching TRBD1. Sequencing input: peripheral blood. The receptor's source is a man in his fifties or sixties with COVID-19, enrolled during active disease. The CDR3 here is CATSRESLFQGEDTEAFF. CDR3 DNA sequence: TGTGCCACCAGCAGAGAATCCTTGTTTCAGGGGGAAGACACTGAAGCTTTCTTT.